The T cell receptor (beta chain) under discussion was sequenced for a study of T cells after yellow fever vaccination. Notes on the study in general: Post-booster samples contained most primary-vaccination clones (more than 95% CD4, about 85% CD8). It was a weaker secondary response, yet one that peaked faster, at day 5 versus 15. Overall, a small share of clonotypes was seen in both CD4 and CD8 compartments.

In regard to this clonotype: The antigen remains undetermined. This may arise from a read error, as a much more abundant clone is one base away.

The 5'RACE template-switching step produced TCR cDNA and added a universal primer site and UMIs. Via MiXCR, TCRdb re-called the 5' RACE reads, giving one row per CDR3 protein. The top ten hold 2.9% of the sample, which has approximately 160,000 distinct CDR3 sequences, approximately 6% seen once. V was pared by 7 bases and J by 5 bases, with 23 bases between. CDR3 size: 17 residues. CDR1 and CDR2 from the germline V gene are MGHRA and YSYEKL. The chain carries TRBV4-1 and TRBJ2-2; D remains ambiguous. Sequencing used CD4+ T cells sorted from PBMCs, obtained on the day of the first yellow fever vaccination. The source is a young man who received the YFV17D yellow fever vaccine. The CDR3, as DNA: TGCGCCAGCACCCGCGCGACGAAAGTTCTCGGAACCGGGGAGCTGTTTTTT. Protein product: CASTRATKVLGTGELFF.